The rows below give T cell receptor beta chains drawn from one sample of a study of blood T cell repertoires in COVID-19. TCRdb's copy holds only in-frame clones and misses some; the assay was immunoSEQ multiplex PCR. The profile covers around 500,000 clones, with 85% to 90% appearing a single time and around 1.9% taken by the ten largest. The sample taken for sequencing was PBMCs or T cells enriched from blood (not recorded which). Receptors originate from a middle-aged woman who had recovered from COVID-19. Both conserved end residues are part of each CDR3. The order of the fields is V gene, J gene, D gene, clone size, CDR3 DNA, CDR3 protein. D genes are given only for firm matches. The listing skips clone size in some rows; elsewhere it reads once, few, many or a size class.

>TRBV5-6|TRBJ2-5|NA|NA
TGTGCCAGCAGCCCTCAGGAGGCGGGCGGCCAAGAGACCCAGTACTTC
CASSPQEAGGQETQYF
>TRBV16|TRBJ1-1|NA|NA
TGTGCCAGCAGCCCTTGGGTACAGGGAGTCGCCACTGAAGCTTTCTTT
CASSPWVQGVATEAFF
>TRBV3-1/TRBV3-2|TRBJ2-1|NA|NA
TGTGCCAGCAGCCTCCCCGGGACAACGGAGCAGTTCTTC
CASSLPGTTEQFF
>TRBV2|TRBJ2-1|TRBD2|NA
TGTGCCAGCAGTGACCCCCAGGGTGAAATAACTAGCGGGAGGGAATACAATGAGCAGTTCTTC
CASSDPQGEITSGREYNEQFF
>TRBV3-1/TRBV3-2|TRBJ1-5|TRBD1|NA
TGTGCCAGCAGCGGACAGGGGCGCGCTCAGCCCCAGCATTTT
CASSGQGRAQPQHF
>TRBV24-1|TRBJ1-2|NA|NA
TGTGCCACCAGTGTAGGCGGTGACGACTACACCTTC
CATSVGGDDYTF
>TRBV7-9|TRBJ1-4|NA|NA
TGTGCCAGCAGCGCACGGCCAGGGGCGTACCGAAATGAAAAACTGTTTTTT
CASSARPGAYRNEKLFF
>TRBV7-9|TRBJ2-3|TRBD2|NA
TGTGCCAGCAGCTTAGCGGCGGGAGTGGGGGATACGCAGTATTTT
CASSLAAGVGDTQYF
>TRBV6-2/TRBV6-3|TRBJ1-5|NA|NA
TGTGCCAGCAGTTACCTGCAGGGGACTCAGCCCCAGCATTTT
CASSYLQGTQPQHF
>TRBV4-3|TRBJ2-1|NA|NA
TGCGCCAGCAGCCAAGTTCGGGGCGGGGACAGAGCATACAATGAGCAGTTCTTC
CASSQVRGGDRAYNEQFF
>TRBV11-2|TRBJ2-7|NA|NA
TGTGCCAGCAGCTTACTCCTCCTTGGGGACAATCGGCGGTACTTC
CASSLLLLGDNRRYF
>TRBV7-9|TRBJ1-2|NA|once
TGTGCCAGCAGCTTATACGAGGGGGTCGGTGGCTACACCTTC
CASSLYEGVGGYTF
>TRBV5-4|TRBJ1-2|TRBD1|NA
TGTGCCAGCAGCTTACCGGGACAGGGGGCGTTCGGCTACACCTTC
CASSLPGQGAFGYTF
>TRBV7-9|TRBJ2-1|TRBD1|NA
TGTGCCAGCAGCACCACCGGGACAGGGATTTACAATGAGCAGTTCTTC
CASSTTGTGIYNEQFF
>TRBV19|TRBJ2-2|TRBD1|NA
TGTGCCAGTAGTTTCTACTCAGGGGGGAACACCGGGGAGCTGTTTTTT
CASSFYSGGNTGELFF
>TRBV3-1/TRBV3-2|TRBJ1-2|NA|NA
TGTGCCAGCAGCCACGGACTGGGTGAGGCGGGGGCGTCCCTTACCTATGGCTACACCTTC
CASSHGLGEAGASLTYGYTF
>TRBV7-8|TRBJ2-2|TRBD2|once
TGTGCCAGCAGCGCGTCTCGGACTAGCGGGACCACCGGGGAGCTGTTTTTT
CASSASRTSGTTGELFF
>TRBV28|TRBJ1-4|TRBD1|few
TGTGCCAGCAGTCGGGACAGGGAGCTACTGTTTTTT
CASSRDRELLFF
>TRBV5-4|TRBJ2-3|TRBD2|few
TGTGCCAGCAGCTTGTCCCTAGCGGAAGATACGCAGTATTTT
CASSLSLAEDTQYF
>TRBV9|TRBJ2-1|TRBD2|NA
TGTGCCAGCAGCCCGGGACTAGCTAATGAGCAGTTCTTC
CASSPGLANEQFF
>TRBV7-2|TRBJ2-1|NA|NA
TGTGCCAGCAGCGGTACTAGCCATGAGCAGTTCTTC
CASSGTSHEQFF
>TRBV24-1|TRBJ2-5|TRBD2|NA
TGTGCCAGACTAGCGAATGGAGCCCAAGAGACCCAGTACTTC
CARLANGAQETQYF
>TRBV6-2/TRBV6-3|TRBJ2-2|NA|NA
TGTGCCAGCAGTTGGCCCGGGAGGGGGCCGACCGGGGAGCTGTTTTTT
CASSWPGRGPTGELFF
>TRBV20-1|TRBJ1-1|TRBD1|NA
TGCAGTGCTTCGGACAGGTCTGAAGCTTTCTTT
CSASDRSEAFF
>TRBV30|TRBJ1-5|NA|NA
TGTGCCTGGTCGGCAGAGACAATAGGTTGGCCCCAGCATTTT
CAWSAETIGWPQHF
>TRBV5-1|TRBJ2-3|TRBD2|NA
TGCGCCAGCAGCCCGGGGACTAGCGTTTACACAGATACGCAGTATTTT
CASSPGTSVYTDTQYF
>TRBV19|TRBJ1-1|NA|once
TGTGCCAGTAGTATAACAATTAACACTGAAGCTTTCTTT
CASSITINTEAFF
>TRBV5-5|TRBJ1-5|NA|NA
TGTGCCAGCAGCTTGATGACCGCCGGGGTAGGTCAGCCCCAGCATTTT
CASSLMTAGVGQPQHF
>TRBV19|TRBJ2-7|NA|NA
TGTGCCAGTAGTATAGAGTACTCCTCCTACGAGCAGTACTTC
CASSIEYSSYEQYF
>TRBV5-1|TRBJ1-3|TRBD1|NA
TGCGCCAGCAGCTCGGGACAGGGGGGGAACACCATATATTTT
CASSSGQGGNTIYF
>TRBV6-5|TRBJ1-5|NA|NA
TGTGCCAGCAGTTACGGGGGGACCCAGCCCCAGCATTTT
CASSYGGTQPQHF
>TRBV29-1|TRBJ1-1|NA|NA
TGCAGCGTTGCGGGGTGGGTCGAGAACACTGAAGCTTTCTTT
CSVAGWVENTEAFF
>TRBV10-1|TRBJ2-7|NA|NA
TGCGCCAGCAGTGAGCCCCGGGATTCCTCCTACGAGCAGTACTTC
CASSEPRDSSYEQYF
>TRBV12-3/TRBV12-4|TRBJ1-1|NA|NA
TGTGCCAGCAGTTTAAGCAGGGCGACTGAAGCTTTCTTT
CASSLSRATEAFF
>TRBV9|TRBJ2-5|TRBD1|NA
TGTGCCAGCACCCCGACAGGGAATCTCCAAGAGACCCAGTACTTC
CASTPTGNLQETQYF
>TRBV6-8|TRBJ2-1|TRBD2|NA
TGTGCCAGCAGCCTCCCCCGGACTAGCGGGAGATGTGATGAGCAGTTCTTC
CASSLPRTSGRCDEQFF
>TRBV5-1|TRBJ2-3|NA|NA
TGCGCCAGCAGCTTGGGAACAGGGCTCACCACAGATACGCAGTATTTT
CASSLGTGLTTDTQYF
>TRBV5-8|TRBJ2-1|NA|NA
TGTGCCAGCAGCTTGTTGTCGGGAGTTGGGCAGTTCTTC
CASSLLSGVGQFF
>TRBV7-9|TRBJ2-5|TRBD2|NA
TGTGCCAGCAGCTTAACTAGCGGGAGGTGGGGAGAGACCCAGTACTTC
CASSLTSGRWGETQYF
>TRBV5-1|TRBJ1-1|TRBD1|NA
TGCGCCAGCAGCCACGGACAGGGGCGGACTGAAGCTTTCTTT
CASSHGQGRTEAFF
>TRBV2|TRBJ1-5|NA|NA
TGTGCCAGCAGTGAACGGGGTCTTAGCAATCAGCCCCAGCATTTT
CASSERGLSNQPQHF
>TRBV5-4|TRBJ1-2|NA|NA
TGTGCCAGCAGTCCCCGCGGGGGGTTGGACTATGGCTACACCTTC
CASSPRGGLDYGYTF
>TRBV30|TRBJ1-2|NA|NA
TGTGCCTGGAGTGTACACAGGGCGAACTATGGCTACACCTTC
CAWSVHRANYGYTF
>TRBV29-1|TRBJ2-1|TRBD2|NA
TGCAGCGCCTCGGGACTAGCGGGAGGGCCCTCAGGTTATGAGCAGTTCTTC
CSASGLAGGPSGYEQFF
>TRBV5-1|TRBJ1-5|TRBD1|NA
TGCGCCAGCAGCTCCGGGACAGCTAGCAATCAGCCCCAGCATTTT
CASSSGTASNQPQHF
>TRBV5-6|TRBJ1-2|NA|NA
TGTGCCAGCAGCTTGCACAAAGGACAGTCGAAAACCTTC
CASSLHKGQSKTF
>TRBV10-3|TRBJ1-2|NA|NA
TGTGCCATCAGTGAGTCAGCAGGGACTTACACCTTC
CAISESAGTYTF
>TRBV7-2|TRBJ2-1|NA|NA
TGTGCCAGCAGCTTAGGGGGAGGGACAGGACCGTTCTTC
CASSLGGGTGPFF
>TRBV3-1/TRBV3-2|TRBJ1-6|NA|once
TGTGCCAGCAGCCAAGACAGGGTCGCCAATTCACCCCTCCACTTT
CASSQDRVANSPLHF
>TRBV14|TRBJ1-2|TRBD1|NA
TGTGCCAGCAGCCAAGGACAGGGGAGGCATGGCTACACCTTC
CASSQGQGRHGYTF
>TRBV4-3|TRBJ2-2|TRBD2|NA
TGCGCCAGCAGCCAAAGCCCCGCCACCCCGGGAGGGCGTACCGGGGAGCTGTTTTTT
CASSQSPATPGGRTGELFF
>TRBV19|TRBJ2-2|NA|NA
TGTGCCAGTAGTAGACCGCCCGGGACACCGAACACCGGGGAGCTGTTTTTT
CASSRPPGTPNTGELFF
>TRBV27|TRBJ2-7|TRBD1|NA
TGTGCCAGCAGCGGGACAGGGGGCGCCTTACGGTCCGAGCAGTACTTC
CASSGTGGALRSEQYF